One sample yielded the 10 T cell receptor beta chains listed below, sequenced in a study of CD8+ T cells in alopecia areata. Treatment in this sample: oral pan-JAK inhibitor, 5-10 mg twice daily. Alopecia areata patients provided lesional scalp punch biopsies and peripheral blood, both collected for the study. Extraction and reverse transcription of RNA yielded cDNA as the sequencing template. The assay was immunoSEQ multiplex PCR, and TCRdb's table has in-frame clones only and misses some. The data contain about 5,800 clones, around 62% of them singletons. The source material was skin, sampled between weeks 30 and 35, from a patient treated with tofacitinib. These receptors were obtained from a human donor with alopecia areata.

The chain joins TRBV28 to TRBJ2-1; D possibly corresponds to TRBD2 (6 bases). Germline CDR1 is MDHEN and CDR2 is SYDVKM. The germline V and J ends were trimmed by 2 bases and 4 bases, with 12 bases remaining between them. The CDR3 has 15 residues. The CDR3 DNA reads TGTGCCAGCAGTTTACGGGACTGGAAGTACAATGAGCAGTTCTTC. Translation gives CASSLRDWKYNEQFF.

A single count supports this clone. The chain combines TRBV5-1 with TRBJ1-1; 7 bases align to TRBD1. The germline CDR1 and CDR2 sequences are SGHRS and YFSETQ. V was clipped by 4 bases and J by 3 bases; unmatched bases: 6. The CDR3 is 14 amino acids. This chain's CDR3 is CASSTRGSDTEAFF. The CDR3, as DNA: TGCGCCAGCAGCACCAGGGGGAGCGACACTGAAGCTTTCTTT.

The CDR3: CASSFDPMWGAPEQYF. The CDR3 bases are TGTGCCAGCAGCTTTGACCCCATGTGGGGGGCCCCCGAGCAGTACTTC. This chain connects TRBV7-6 to TRBJ2-7, with D perhaps given as TRBD1 or TRBD2 (6 bases each). With 3 bases removed from V and 6 bases from J, the gap between germline ends came to 21 bases. The CDR3 covers 16 residues. Germline values: CDR1 SGHVS, CDR2 FNYEAQ.

The chain carries TRBV5-1 and TRBJ2-2; 12 bases fit TRBD2. The V gene's germline CDR1 is SGHRS and CDR2 YFSETQ. After removal of 2 bases from V and 7 bases from J, the junction contained 15 bases not matched to a gene. This CDR3 is built from 19 residues. The CDR3 coding sequence is TGCGCCAGCAGCTTCGAAGGGCCCAGGACTAGCGGGAAGATCGGGGAGCTGTTTTTT. Amino acid sequence: CASSFEGPRTSGKIGELFF.

This chain connects TRBV7-8 to TRBJ2-7; D not resolved. The CDR3 covers 14 residues. Germline V gene lookup returns CDR1 SGHVS and CDR2 FQNEAQ. The V gene lost 6 bases and the J gene lost 0 bases, with 12 bases spanning the gap. CDR3: CASSQGDFSYEQYF. The CDR3 DNA reads as TGTGCCAGCAGTCAAGGAGACTTCTCCTACGAGCAGTACTTC.

The chain carries TRBV7-4 and TRBJ2-3, with D hard to call. The germline gives CDR1 SGHVT, CDR2 SQSDAQ. This CDR3 is 13 amino acids long. V was trimmed by 5 bases and J by 6 bases, leaving 12 bases between them. This CDR3 is CASSPPVEDTQYF. The CDR3 DNA is TGTGCCAGCAGCCCGCCGGTAGAGGATACGCAGTATTTT.

This clone has more than one count but fewer than ten. The genes are TRBV29-1 and TRBJ1-5; no firm D call. CDR1 is SQVTM and CDR2 is ANQGSEA in the germline V gene. This CDR3 comprises 13 residues. Trimming stripped 4 bases from V and 5 bases from J, with 12 bases between. CDR3 loop: CSVALRRDQPQHF. CDR3 in DNA: TGCAGCGTTGCCTTACGCCGAGATCAGCCCCAGCATTTT.

This clone was picked up a small number of times. The rearrangement links TRBV29-1 to TRBJ2-2; maybe TRBD1 (6 bases). Germline CDR1 is SQVTM and CDR2 is ANQGSEA. The CDR3 runs to 13 residues. V gave up 4 bases and J gave up 0 bases, with 6 bases separating them. The CDR3 reads CSVGQANTGELFF. As DNA, the CDR3 is TGCAGCGTTGGACAGGCGAACACCGGGGAGCTGTTTTTT.

In this sample, this clone turned up once. Other DNA sequences in this sample translate to the same CDR3. V gene TRBV6-5 combines with J gene TRBJ2-7, with D possibly being TRBD2 (5 bases). Trimming shortened V by 0 bases and J by 3 bases, and 12 bases separated the two germline ends. The CDR3 runs to 15 residues. Germline CDR1 reads MNHEY; CDR2 reads SVGAGI. Here the CDR3 reads CASSYSNSGDYEQYF. The DNA for the CDR3 is TGTGCCAGCAGTTACTCAAATTCCGGGGACTACGAGCAGTACTTC.

The V call is TRBV9, the J call TRBJ2-7; no definite D call. The CDR3 totals 14 residues. V lost 2 bases to trimming and J lost 3 bases, with 12 bases between them. Germline assignment: CDR1 SGDLS and CDR2 YYNGEE. The CDR3 nucleotides read TGTGCCAGCAGCGTTGGCCAGGTGTACTACGAGCAGTACTTC. Its protein product is CASSVGQVYYEQYF.